This T cell receptor beta chain comes out of a study of cytomegalovirus exposure and HLA in healthy donors. Study context: Genotyping of 398 donors showed that around 85% belonged to the Caucasian-associated ancestry cluster. Findings of the study overall: Among the sequence variants, a highly shared cluster was likely an artifact of sequencing. CMV antigen specificity was confirmed in vitro for a few CMV-associated chains.

Use of 60 Vbeta and 13 Jbeta primers characterized the PCR. Assay: immunoSEQ multiplex PCR; the TCRdb copy retains only in-frame clones and omits some. Of roughly 120,000 clones listed, around 82% are singletons. CDR3 length: 18 residues. Germline-derived CDR1 and CDR2 are LGHNA and YNFKEQ. The ends lost 5 bases at V and 2 bases at J; junction bases unmatched: 8. Note on this clone: Its antigen remains unidentified.

Sequencing input: PBMCs. The chain has TRBV4-2 and TRBJ2-3; 15 nucleotides align to TRBD2. The TCR was taken from a male donor in good health and CMV-seropositive. Written as DNA, the CDR3 is TGTGCCAGCAGCAACCCGGGACTAGCGGGAGGAGTCACAGATACGCAGTATTTT. This encodes CASSNPGLAGGVTDTQYF.